This TCR beta chain was observed in a study of CXCR3-negative and CXCR3-positive naive CD8 T cells. Libraries were UMI-labeled 5' RACE TRB cDNA. Following a re-call of the 5' RACE reads, TCRdb has one entry per CDR3 protein and lacks DNA. This repertoire includes 46,000 or so distinct CDR3 sequences. The CDR3 is 13 amino acids. Looked up from germline, CDR1 is SQVTM and CDR2 is ANQGSEA. The sequence came from a human donor in good health. Some clones in this sample may be carry-over from other donors' samples. This rearrangement joins TRBV29-1 to TRBJ2-2. The specimen was naive CXCR3- CD8+ T cells from blood. Subset: CD45RO-CCR7+CD27+CD95- naive CD8+ T cells lacking CXCR3 (TNR3-). The CDR3 reads CSVALGFPGELFF.